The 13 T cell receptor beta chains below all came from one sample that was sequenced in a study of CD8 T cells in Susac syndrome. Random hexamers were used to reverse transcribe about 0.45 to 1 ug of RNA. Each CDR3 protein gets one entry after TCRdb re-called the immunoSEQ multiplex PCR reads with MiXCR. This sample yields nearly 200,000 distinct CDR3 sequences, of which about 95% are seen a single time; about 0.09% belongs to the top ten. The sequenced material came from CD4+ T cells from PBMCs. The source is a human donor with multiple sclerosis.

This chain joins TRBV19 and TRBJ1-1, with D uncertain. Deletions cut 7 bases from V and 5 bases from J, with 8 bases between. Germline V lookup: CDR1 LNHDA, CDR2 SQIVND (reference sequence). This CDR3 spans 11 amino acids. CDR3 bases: TGTGCCAGTAAGACAATGACTGAAGCTTTCTTT. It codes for CASKTMTEAFF.

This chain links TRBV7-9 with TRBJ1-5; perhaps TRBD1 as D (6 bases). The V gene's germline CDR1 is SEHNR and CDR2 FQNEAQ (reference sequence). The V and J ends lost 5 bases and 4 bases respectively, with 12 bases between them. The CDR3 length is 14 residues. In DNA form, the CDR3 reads TGTGCCAGCAGCACGGGACACCATAATCAGCCCCAGCATTTT. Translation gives CASSTGHHNQPQHF.

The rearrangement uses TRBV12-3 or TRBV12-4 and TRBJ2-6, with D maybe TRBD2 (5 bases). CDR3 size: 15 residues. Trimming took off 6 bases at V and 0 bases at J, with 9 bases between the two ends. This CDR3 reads CASSHTSSGANVLTF. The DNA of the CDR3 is TGTGCCAGCAGCCACACTAGCTCTGGGGCCAACGTCCTGACTTTC.

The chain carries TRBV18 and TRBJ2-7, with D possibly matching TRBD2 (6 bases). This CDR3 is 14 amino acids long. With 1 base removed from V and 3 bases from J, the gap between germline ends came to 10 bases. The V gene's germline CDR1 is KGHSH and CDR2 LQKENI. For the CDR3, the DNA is TGTGCCAGCTCACCACGGGGACTCCACTACGAGCAGTACTTC. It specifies CASSPRGLHYEQYF.

The CDR3 bases are TGTGCCAGCAGCCCCCCGGGCCAACGTTCGTTCTTC. The encoded protein is CASSPPGQRSFF. The genes are TRBV14 and TRBJ2-1; D remains ambiguous. This CDR3 comprises 12 residues. Germline values: CDR1 SGHDN, CDR2 FVKESK. Trimming pared 4 bases from V and 15 bases from J, leaving 16 bases between. Complete variable domain (other parts from reference TRBV14 and TRBJ2-1): EAGVTQFPSHSVIEKGQTVTLRCDPISGHDNLYWYRRVMGKEIKFLLHFVKESKQDESGMPNNRFLAERTGGTYSTLKVQPAELEDSGVYFCASSPPGQRSFFGPGTRLTVL.

Written as DNA, the CDR3 is TGTGCCAGCAGTTTAGCGGACAGGGCAGATACGCAGTATTTT. It translates to CASSLADRADTQYF. The chain joins TRBV12-3 or TRBV12-4 to TRBJ2-3; 8 nucleotides match TRBD1. V trimming: 0 bases; J trimming: 4 bases; junction bases outside the gene matches: 0. The CDR3 is 14 residues long.

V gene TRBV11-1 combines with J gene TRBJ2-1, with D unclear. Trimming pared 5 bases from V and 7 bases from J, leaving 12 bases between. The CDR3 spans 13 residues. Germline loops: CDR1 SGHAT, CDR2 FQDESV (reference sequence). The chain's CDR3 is CASSPQTQNEQFF. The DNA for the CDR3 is TGTGCCAGCAGCCCGCAGACTCAAAATGAGCAGTTCTTC.

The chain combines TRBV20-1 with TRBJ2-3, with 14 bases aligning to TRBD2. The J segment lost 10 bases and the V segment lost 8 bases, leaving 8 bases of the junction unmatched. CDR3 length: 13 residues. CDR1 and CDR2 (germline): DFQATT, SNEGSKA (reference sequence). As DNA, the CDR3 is TGCAGTACCAGACTAGCGGGAGGGCCGTCGCAGTATTTT. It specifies CSTRLAGGPSQYF.

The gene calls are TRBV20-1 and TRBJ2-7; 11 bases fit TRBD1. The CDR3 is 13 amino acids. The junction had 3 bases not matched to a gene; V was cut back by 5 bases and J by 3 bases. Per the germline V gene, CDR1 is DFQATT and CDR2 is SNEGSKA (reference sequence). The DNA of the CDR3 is TGCAGTGCTCCGGGACAGGGGGTCTACGAGCAGTACTTC. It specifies CSAPGQGVYEQYF.

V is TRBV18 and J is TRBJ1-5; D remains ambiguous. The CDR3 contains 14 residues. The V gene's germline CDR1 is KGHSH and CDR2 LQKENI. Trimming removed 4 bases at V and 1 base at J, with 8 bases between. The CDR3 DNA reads TGTGCCAGCTCACGGGATCGAAGCAATCAGCCCCAGCATTTT. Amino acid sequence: CASSRDRSNQPQHF.

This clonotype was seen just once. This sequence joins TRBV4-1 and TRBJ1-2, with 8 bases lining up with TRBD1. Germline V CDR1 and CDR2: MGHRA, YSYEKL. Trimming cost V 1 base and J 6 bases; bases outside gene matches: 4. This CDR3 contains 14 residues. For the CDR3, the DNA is TGCGCCAGCAGCCAAGTCGCAGGGGGCGATGGCTACACCTTC. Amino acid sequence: CASSQVAGGDGYTF.

The CDR3 sequence is CASSEQGFGYTF. The DNA for the CDR3 is TGTGCCAGCAGCGAACAGGGGTTTGGCTACACCTTC. The chain combines TRBV6-5 with TRBJ1-2; 7 bases are shared with TRBD1. V was pared by 6 bases and J by 7 bases, with 5 bases of the junction left unmatched. The CDR3 consists of 12 residues. CDR1 is MNHEY and CDR2 is SVGAGI in the germline V gene.

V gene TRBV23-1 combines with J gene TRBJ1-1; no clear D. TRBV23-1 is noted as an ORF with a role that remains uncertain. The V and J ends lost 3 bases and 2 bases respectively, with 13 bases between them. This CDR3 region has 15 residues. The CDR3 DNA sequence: TGCGCCAGCAGTCATATGTCATCCAGAAACACTGAAGCTTTCTTT. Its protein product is CASSHMSSRNTEAFF.